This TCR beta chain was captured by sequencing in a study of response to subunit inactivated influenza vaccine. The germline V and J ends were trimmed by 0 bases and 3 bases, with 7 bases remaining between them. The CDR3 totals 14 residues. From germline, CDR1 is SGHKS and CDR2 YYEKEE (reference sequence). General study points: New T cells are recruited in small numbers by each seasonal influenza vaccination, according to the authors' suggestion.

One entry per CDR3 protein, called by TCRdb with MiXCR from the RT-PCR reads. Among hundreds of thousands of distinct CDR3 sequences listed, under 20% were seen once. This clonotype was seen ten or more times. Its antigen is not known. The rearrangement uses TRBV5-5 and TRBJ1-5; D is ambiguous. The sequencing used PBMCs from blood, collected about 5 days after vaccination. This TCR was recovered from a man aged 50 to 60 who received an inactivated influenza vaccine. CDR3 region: CASSLGLYNQPQHF. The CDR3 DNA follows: TGTGCCAGCAGCTTGGGACTTTACAATCAGCCCCAGCATTTT.